This entry concerns a single TCR beta chain. The antigen remains unidentified. The assay was immunoSEQ multiplex PCR, and TCRdb's table has in-frame clones only and misses some. This table holds some 41,000 clones, about 88% found once. These data belong to a study of OX40 agonist ivuxolimab in advanced cancers. About the research overall: The patients' treatment was ivuxolimab, an agonistic anti-OX40 (CD134) antibody. Dose-escalation patients had hepatocellular carcinoma, melanoma, renal cell or head and neck cancer.

Whole-study results and caveats: Low normalized T-cell clonal expansion was also seen in some nonresponders.

Sequenced here: CD4+ or CD8+ T cells sorted from blood, sampled in a trial of the OX40 agonist ivuxolimab. The clonotype was recovered from an adult with an advanced solid tumor such as melanoma, head and neck, liver or kidney cancer.

Written as DNA, the CDR3 is TGCGCCAGCAGCCAAGAAACAACAGGGGGCAATGAAAAACTGTTTTTT. Translated, it gives CASSQETTGGNEKLFF. The chain uses TRBV4-3 and TRBJ1-4; 9 nucleotides agree with TRBD1. With 0 bases clipped from V and 5 bases from J, the junction kept 4 bases outside the gene matches. Germline V gene sequence: CDR1 LGHNA, CDR2 YSLEER. The CDR3 spans 16 residues.